These T cell receptor beta chains were read from a single sample in a study of vaccination and CD4 T cells after COVID-19. No antigen is known for these receptors. TCRdb ran MiXCR on the PCR reads and lists one entry per CDR3 protein. The sample records 4,800 or so distinct CDR3 sequences, around 80% being singletons. Input material: CD4+ T cells from blood, cultured in vitro. The receptor source for this set is a human donor who had recovered from COVID-19. The conserved cysteine and the conserved F or W are not part of the CDR3 here. Each record gives: J gene, V gene, CDR3 protein.

j_gene: TRBJ2-7
v_gene: TRBV25-1
CDR3aa: ASSGVSYEQY

j_gene: TRBJ2-7
v_gene: TRBV10-3
CDR3aa: ATRDPANYEQY

j_gene: TRBJ1-6
v_gene: TRBV12-3/TRBV12-4
CDR3aa: ASTSGVSPLH

j_gene: TRBJ2-3
v_gene: TRBV5-1
CDR3aa: ASTSLVGTGDTDTQY

j_gene: TRBJ1-2
v_gene: TRBV20-1
CDR3aa: SARVPRGSLNGYT

j_gene: TRBJ2-2
v_gene: TRBV20-1
CDR3aa: SAHRGFDTGELF

j_gene: TRBJ1-2
v_gene: TRBV25-1
CDR3aa: ASSDDRANYGYT

j_gene: TRBJ2-7
v_gene: TRBV7-6
CDR3aa: ASSLGGGRGLN

j_gene: TRBJ2-3
v_gene: TRBV19
CDR3aa: ASSTAGGSTDTQY

j_gene: TRBJ2-7
v_gene: TRBV7-6
CDR3aa: ASSLTGRDYEQY

j_gene: TRBJ2-1
v_gene: TRBV9
CDR3aa: ASSVVTTNEQF

j_gene: TRBJ1-2
v_gene: TRBV5-1
CDR3aa: ASSLSGGEYYGYT

j_gene: TRBJ2-6
v_gene: TRBV5-4
CDR3aa: ASSFASGANVLT

j_gene: TRBJ2-7
v_gene: TRBV6-1
CDR3aa: ASRDGRGPSYEQY

j_gene: TRBJ1-1
v_gene: TRBV30
CDR3aa: AWSVRRGGPEAL

j_gene: TRBJ2-3
v_gene: TRBV7-9
CDR3aa: ASSLAGQVTDTQY

j_gene: TRBJ1-1
v_gene: TRBV14
CDR3aa: ASSQPGWGSAF

j_gene: TRBJ1-2
v_gene: TRBV12-3/TRBV12-4
CDR3aa: ASSLGQVKDGYT

j_gene: TRBJ1-5
v_gene: TRBV7-2
CDR3aa: ASSPRTGLSNQPQH

j_gene: TRBJ1-2
v_gene: TRBV10-3
CDR3aa: AISESNSVVYGYT

j_gene: TRBJ2-6
v_gene: TRBV20-1
CDR3aa: SARGVGQGSAGANVLT

j_gene: TRBJ1-1
v_gene: TRBV5-4
CDR3aa: ASSLALGANTEAF

j_gene: TRBJ1-2
v_gene: TRBV4-3
CDR3aa: ASSPTRTGYGYT

j_gene: TRBJ2-1
v_gene: TRBV10-1
CDR3aa: ASSDWETSRRHEQF

j_gene: TRBJ1-2
v_gene: TRBV6-5
CDR3aa: ASSFPRGRFNGPNYGYT

j_gene: TRBJ2-1
v_gene: TRBV9
CDR3aa: ASSVGRAGGNQDEQF

j_gene: TRBJ1-3
v_gene: TRBV9
CDR3aa: ASSVGGTDSGNTIY

j_gene: TRBJ1-2
v_gene: TRBV19
CDR3aa: ASIQPGDGYGYT

j_gene: TRBJ1-2
v_gene: TRBV28
CDR3aa: ASSSGTGNYGYT

j_gene: TRBJ1-2
v_gene: TRBV15
CDR3aa: ATSRRTDYGYT

j_gene: TRBJ1-1
v_gene: TRBV30
CDR3aa: AWSILGGTNTEAF

j_gene: TRBJ2-6
v_gene: TRBV5-1
CDR3aa: ASRPVYRGPSGANVLT

j_gene: TRBJ2-3
v_gene: TRBV7-8
CDR3aa: ASSPTGGLLGGDTQY

j_gene: TRBJ1-2
v_gene: TRBV14
CDR3aa: ASSPREGFGYT

j_gene: TRBJ1-6
v_gene: TRBV5-4
CDR3aa: ASSPTGTGAGDNSPLH

j_gene: TRBJ1-5
v_gene: TRBV28
CDR3aa: ASSLSGLRGGNQPQH

j_gene: TRBJ1-5
v_gene: TRBV7-9
CDR3aa: ASCFEDQPQH

j_gene: TRBJ2-3
v_gene: TRBV6-1
CDR3aa: ASSRGGSSTDTQY

j_gene: TRBJ2-5
v_gene: TRBV7-3
CDR3aa: ASSPGGGRETQY

j_gene: TRBJ1-2
v_gene: TRBV12-5
CDR3aa: ASGLPTGDGGYT

j_gene: TRBJ1-2
v_gene: TRBV2
CDR3aa: ASRARQGETYGYT

j_gene: TRBJ1-2
v_gene: TRBV15
CDR3aa: ATSRDQGVGTGDGYT

j_gene: TRBJ1-1
v_gene: TRBV10-3
CDR3aa: AITPGTNTEAF

j_gene: TRBJ1-5
v_gene: TRBV20-1
CDR3aa: SASLSLSKARGQPQH

j_gene: TRBJ2-1
v_gene: TRBV7-3
CDR3aa: ASSLTQLSALYNEQF